Following are 22 T cell receptor beta chains from one sample sequenced in a study of cytomegalovirus exposure and HLA in healthy donors. Primers: 60 Vbeta forward and 13 Jbeta reverse. Profiled with immunoSEQ multiplex PCR; TCRdb holds only in-frame clones, not every one. The repertoire holds over 150,000 clones, with roughly 85% as singletons. Material for sequencing was PBMCs. The origin of the receptors is a middle-aged man in good health and CMV-seronegative.

A single count supports this clone. The rearrangement joins TRBV5-5 to TRBJ2-3; 11 nucleotides agree with TRBD1. Germline values: CDR1 SGHKS, CDR2 YYEKEE (reference sequence). The CDR3 runs 14 residues. The trim removed 4 bases at V and 6 bases at J, leaving 4 bases unmatched. The chain's CDR3 is CASSGTGGADTQYF. CDR3 sequence (DNA): TGTGCCAGCAGCGGGACAGGGGGAGCGGATACGCAGTATTTT.

CDR3 protein: CASSPGDRAGYEQYF. For the CDR3, the DNA is TGTGCCAGCAGTCCCGGGGACAGGGCAGGCTACGAGCAGTACTTC. The rearrangement links TRBV27 to TRBJ2-5, with 9 positions matching TRBD1. The J call may be wrong; the DNA end is better matched by TRBJ2-7. The germline V gene encodes CDR1 MNHEY and CDR2 SMNVEV (reference sequence). The CDR3 contains 15 residues.

J is TRBJ1-1 and V is TRBV28, with D possibly matching TRBD1 (5 bases). Germline CDR1 MDHEN, CDR2 SYDVKM. V was trimmed by 6 bases and J by 6 bases, leaving 8 bases between them. The CDR3 is 11 amino acids. The CDR3 DNA follows: TGTGCCAGCAGGTGGGGGGCTGAAGCTTTCTTT. This encodes CASRWGAEAFF.

The CDR3 nucleotides read TGCAGCCCTGGGACATCACCGCACAATGAGCAGTTCTTC. It codes for CSPGTSPHNEQFF. The gene calls are TRBV29-1 and TRBJ2-1, with D tentatively TRBD1 (6 bases). Germline loops: CDR1 SQVTM, CDR2 ANQGSEA. The length of the CDR3 is 13 residues. The ends were cut back, 8 bases at V and 5 bases at J, with 16 bases in the middle.

The rearrangement links TRBV5-1 to TRBJ2-1; 14 positions agree with TRBD2. V gave up 2 bases and J gave up 4 bases; unmatched junction bases: 8. CDR3 length: 18 residues. CDR1 SGHRS and CDR2 YFSETQ come from the germline V gene. The CDR3 DNA follows: TGCGCCAGCAGCTTATGGACTAGCGGGAGGAGGGATTACAATGAGCAGTTCTTC. Amino acid sequence: CASSLWTSGRRDYNEQFF. Complete variable domain (other parts from reference TRBV5-1 and TRBJ2-1): KAGVTQTPRYLIKTRGQQVTLSCSPISGHRSVSWYQQTPGQGLQFLFEYFSETQRNKGNFPGRFSGRQFSNSRSEMNVSTLELGDSALYLCASSLWTSGRRDYNEQFFGPGTRLTVL.

This chain joins TRBV28 and TRBJ2-3, with 7 bases lining up with TRBD2. Trimming removed 10 bases from V and 3 bases from J; junction bases left unmatched: 10. Germline V gives CDR1 MDHEN, CDR2 SYDVKM. The CDR3 sequence is 14 residues long. CDR3 DNA: TGTGCCACCCAGGGCGGGAGCGGGACAGATACGCAGTATTTT. Translated: CATQGGSGTDTQYF.

This clone was seen only once. This rearrangement joins TRBV5-1 to TRBJ2-2; possible D gene TRBD2, 6 bases. Germline V gene sequence: CDR1 SGHRS, CDR2 YFSETQ. The CDR3 spans 16 residues. The V end was cut by 0 bases, the J end by 2 bases, with 11 bases between. In nucleotides, the CDR3 is TGCGCCAGCAGCTTGGTCGGGGGTTTAAACACCGGGGAGCTGTTTTTT. Its translation is CASSLVGGLNTGELFF.

This clone was observed once. The chain joins TRBV19 to TRBJ1-5; D ambiguous. V lost 7 bases, J lost 7 bases, and 14 bases lay in between. Germline V CDR1 and CDR2: LNHDA, SQIVND (reference sequence). This CDR3 has 13 residues. Written as DNA, the CDR3 is TGTGCCAGTAAGCCGTCAAGATGGCAGCCCCAGCATTTT. Its protein product is CASKPSRWQPQHF.

This clone was observed a handful of times. The J gene is TRBJ2-1, the V gene TRBV6-4, with D maybe TRBD2 (5 bases). The CDR3 loop spans 13 amino acids. V was shortened by 4 bases and J by 4 bases, with 8 bases between the two germline ends. Germline CDR1 reads MRHNA; CDR2 reads SNTAGT. CDR3 DNA: TGTGCCAGCAGTGGAACTAGGTACAATGAGCAGTTCTTC. It yields the protein CASSGTRYNEQFF.

The genes are TRBV13 and TRBJ2-7, with TRBD2 matching over 7 bases. V lost 0 bases, J lost 6 bases, and 5 bases stayed unmatched. The germline V gene encodes CDR1 PRHDT and CDR2 FYEKMQ (reference sequence). The CDR3 covers 14 residues. CDR3 protein: CASSLGPGGSEQYF. The CDR3 nucleotides read TGTGCCAGCAGCTTAGGCCCGGGAGGATCCGAGCAGTACTTC.

The sample holds one count of this clone. The chain joins TRBV28 to TRBJ1-5; perhaps TRBD1 as D (5 bases). The CDR3 contains 15 residues. Trimming cost V 6 bases and J 6 bases, with 18 bases left between them. Germline V gives CDR1 MDHEN, CDR2 SYDVKM. CDR3 sequence: CASSPPKGVVQPQHF. For the CDR3, the DNA is TGTGCCAGCAGCCCCCCGAAAGGGGTCGTTCAGCCCCAGCATTTT.

The CDR3 loop is CASSVVGGGTEAFF. In DNA, the CDR3 is TGTGCCAGCAGCGTAGTGGGGGGGGGCACTGAAGCTTTCTTT. The chain carries TRBV9 and TRBJ1-1; TRBD1 might be the D (5 bases). CDR3 length: 14 residues. V was trimmed by 0 bases and J by 4 bases, leaving 10 bases between them. Germline V gene lookup returns CDR1 SGDLS and CDR2 YYNGEE.

V and J are TRBV27 and TRBJ1-5, with 7 positions matching TRBD1. The germline gives CDR1 MNHEY, CDR2 SMNVEV (reference sequence). V lost 3 bases to trimming and J lost 5 bases; unmatched junction nucleotides: 4. The CDR3 has 14 amino acids. The CDR3 spells CASSFRQGDQPQHF. The CDR3 bases are TGTGCCAGCAGTTTTCGGCAGGGGGATCAGCCCCAGCATTTT.

For this clone: Germline and junction disagree at one end, which may indicate a read error. This sequence joins TRBV7-9 and TRBJ2-7; D is undetermined. CDR3 length equals 14 residues. Germline CDR1 SEHNR, CDR2 FQNEAQ (reference sequence). The CDR3 reads CSSSLGIEAYEQYF. The CDR3 nucleotides read TGTTCCAGCAGCTTAGGGATAGAGGCCTACGAGCAGTACTTC.

The chain employs TRBV10-3 and TRBJ1-2; tentatively, D is TRBD1 (5 bases). The CDR3 spans 14 residues. CDR1 is ENHRY, CDR2 SYGVKD, per germline. V was trimmed by 8 bases and J by 4 bases, leaving 17 bases between them. The CDR3 is CAISFQGLGYGYTF. The CDR3 nucleotides read TGTGCCATCTCGTTCCAGGGTTTGGGCTATGGCTACACCTTC.

This clone was seen a few times. The V and J genes are TRBV5-4 and TRBJ1-3; D is perhaps TRBD1 (5 bases). Deletions cut 0 bases from V and 4 bases from J, with 11 bases between. Germline loops: CDR1 SGHNT, CDR2 YYREEE (reference sequence). The CDR3 is 15 residues long. DNA for the CDR3: TGTGCCAGCAGCTTGGTAGGGGCGGAGGGAAACACCATATATTTT. It translates to CASSLVGAEGNTIYF.

Turning to this clone: An end of the junction differs from the germline gene, which may be a read error. The rearrangement links TRBV19 to TRBJ2-4, with D possibly TRBD1 on 6 matching bases. The CDR3 sequence is 13 residues long. CDR1 LNHDA and CDR2 SQIVND come from the germline V gene (reference sequence). CDR3 protein: CASRGHDKNSQYF. Here the CDR3 DNA reads TGTGCCAGTAGGGGACACGACAAAAACAGTCAGTACTTC.

This clone was seen only a few times. The chain has TRBV5-1 and TRBJ2-7, with TRBD1 as a possible D gene (7 bases). CDR3 length: 14 residues. V lost 2 bases and J 6 bases, leaving 15 bases between the germline ends. Germline CDR1 SGHRS, CDR2 YFSETQ. The CDR3 bases are TGCGCCAGCAGCTTAAACAGGGGACTGGGCGAGCAGTACTTC. It translates to CASSLNRGLGEQYF. The full variable domain, its missing parts supplied by reference TRBV5-1 and TRBJ2-7, is KAGVTQTPRYLIKTRGQQVTLSCSPISGHRSVSWYQQTPGQGLQFLFEYFSETQRNKGNFPGRFSGRQFSNSRSEMNVSTLELGDSALYLCASSLNRGLGEQYFGPGTRLTVT.

This sequence joins TRBV28 and TRBJ1-2, with D perhaps TRBD1 (6 bases). This CDR3 comprises 17 residues. V was clipped by 0 bases and J by 0 bases, with 14 bases between them. Germline V gives CDR1 MDHEN, CDR2 SYDVKM. The DNA of the CDR3 is TGTGCCAGCAGTTTATGGTCGCAGGGGCAAGCTAACTATGGCTACACCTTC. Its protein product is CASSLWSQGQANYGYTF.

This chain links TRBV28 with TRBJ1-5; TRBD1 matches at 7 bases. The CDR3 contains 15 residues. The germline gives CDR1 MDHEN, CDR2 SYDVKM. V gave up 3 bases and J gave up 1 base; unmatched junction bases: 3. Here the CDR3 DNA reads TGTGCCAGCAGTTTCGCCAGGGGGAGCAATCAGCCCCAGCATTTT. Its protein is CASSFARGSNQPQHF.

V usage is TRBV28 and J usage is TRBJ2-5, with TRBD1 matching over 9 bases. The CDR3 consists of 15 residues. CDR1 is MDHEN and CDR2 is SYDVKM in the germline V gene. The V gene end was trimmed by 6 bases and the J gene end by 2 bases; junction bases not matched to a gene: 7. The CDR3 reads CASSPGQGKQETQYF. CDR3 DNA sequence: TGTGCCAGCAGCCCCGGACAGGGGAAACAAGAGACCCAGTACTTC.

J is TRBJ1-2 and V is TRBV6-1; 7 bases match TRBD1. CDR3 length: 13 amino acids. J gave up 2 bases and V 6 bases, and 3 bases lay outside the gene matches. The germline gives CDR1 MNHNS, CDR2 SASEGT. DNA for the CDR3: TGTGCCAGCAGCGTGACAGGGAACTATGGCTACACCTTC. It translates to CASSVTGNYGYTF.